A single sample is the source of the 27 T cell receptor beta chains below, sequenced in a study of T cell responses to AZD1222 COVID-19 vaccine. Sequencing was performed with immunoSEQ multiplex PCR; in TCRdb, only in-frame clones are kept and a portion is missing. The data contain more than 110,000 clones, more than 85% of them seen just once; the ten biggest clones take up over 7.5%. Sequenced material: peripheral blood, taken on day 0 of AZD1222 vaccination. The receptor source for this set is an adult in good health.

This chain links TRBV3-1 (or the pseudogene TRBV3-2) with TRBJ2-1; D gene unclear. The CDR3 consists of 16 residues. The germline gives CDR1 LGHDT, CDR2 YNNKEL (reference sequence). Trimming removed 0 bases at V and 4 bases at J, with 13 bases between. CDR3 amino acids: CASSQESLGSYNEQFF. DNA of the CDR3: TGTGCCAGCAGCCAAGAGAGTCTAGGGTCATACAATGAGCAGTTCTTC.

This chain connects TRBV6-5 to TRBJ1-2, with D perhaps matching TRBD1 (5 bases). In germline, CDR1 is MNHEY, CDR2 SVGAGI. V shed 6 bases and J shed 4 bases, with 15 bases lying between them. The CDR3 is 14 residues long. CDR3 DNA sequence: TGTGCCAGCAGCAACTACAAAACAGGCTATGGCTACACCTTC. As protein: CASSNYKTGYGYTF.

This clone was seen only once. The chain has TRBV7-2 and TRBJ2-1; 12 positions match TRBD2. The germline gives CDR1 SGHTA, CDR2 FQGNSA. There are 15 residues in the CDR3. With V trimmed by 5 bases and J by 15 bases, 14 bases remained unmatched. Written as DNA, the CDR3 is TGTGCCAGCAGCCTGGGACTAGCGGGTGTCACTAAGTTGTTCTTC. This codes for CASSLGLAGVTKLFF.

In regard to this clone: A read error may account for a junction end that differs from germline. The genes are TRBV4-1 and TRBJ1-2; tentative D call: TRBD1 (6 bases). Germline assignment: CDR1 MGHRA and CDR2 YSYEKL. The CDR3 is made up of 10 amino acids. The CDR3 bases are TGCGCCAGCAGCGGGGGGCGGTTGTCCTTC. Its translation is CASSGGRLSF.

The chain carries TRBV7-6 and TRBJ1-6, with D tentatively TRBD1 (6 bases). Trimming pared 2 bases from V and 5 bases from J, leaving 16 bases between. Germline lookup yields CDR1 SGHVS and CDR2 FNYEAQ. The CDR3 extends over 17 amino acids. The CDR3 DNA reads TGTGCCAGCAGCTTATGGGTTGTGTGGGGGCATAATTCACCCCTCCACTTT. It is translated as CASSLWVVWGHNSPLHF.

The CDR3 loop reads CASSQEGVAGSTDTQYF. CDR3 in DNA: TGTGCCAGCAGCCAAGAGGGGGTAGCGGGTAGCACAGATACGCAGTATTTT. The chain combines TRBV4-2 with TRBJ2-3; 7 bases are shared with TRBD2. The CDR3 has 17 amino acids. In germline, CDR1 is LGHNA, CDR2 YNFKEQ. J gave up 0 bases and V 0 bases, and 6 bases lay outside the gene matches.

The chain links TRBV7-2 to TRBJ1-2, with D possibly matching TRBD1 (5 bases). CDR1 and CDR2 from the germline V gene are SGHTA and FQGNSA. Trimming left V 5 bases short and J 5 bases short, with 15 bases between. CDR3 length: 14 residues. CDR3 in DNA: TGTGCCAGCAGCCCAAACCAGGGAAAGTATGGCTACACCTTC. Translated, it gives CASSPNQGKYGYTF.

V is TRBV3-1 (or the pseudogene TRBV3-2) and J is TRBJ2-5; D is tentatively TRBD1 or TRBD2 (5 bases each). Germline V gene sequence: CDR1 LGHDT, CDR2 YNNKEL (reference sequence). V dropped 1 base and J dropped 7 bases, with 10 bases sitting between them. This CDR3 is built from 13 residues. In nucleotides, the CDR3 is TGTGCCAGCAGCCAAGGACCTGGGGGGACCCAGTACTTC. This gives the protein CASSQGPGGTQYF.

This clone was detected once. The CDR3 DNA follows: TGTGCCAGCTCACCATTGAACACTGAAGCTTTCTTT. Amino acid sequence: CASSPLNTEAFF. The rearrangement joins TRBV18 to TRBJ1-1, with D unresolved. Germline V CDR1 and CDR2: KGHSH, LQKENI. V lost 2 bases to trimming and J lost 0 bases, with 1 base between them. The CDR3 has 12 amino acids. Full variable domain (missing parts from reference TRBV18 and TRBJ1-1): NAGVMQNPRHLVRRRGQEARLRCSPMKGHSHVYWYRQLPEEGLKFMVYLQKENIIDESGMPKERFSAEFPKEGPSILRIQQVVRGDSAAYFCASSPLNTEAFFGQGTRLTVV.

The chain employs TRBV7-3 and TRBJ1-1, with TRBD1 identical over 9 bases. Unmatched junction bases numbered 4, after V lost 5 bases and J lost 3 bases. CDR1 and CDR2 from the germline V gene are SGHTA and FQGTGA. The CDR3 contains 14 residues. CDR3 sequence reads: CASSVTGGYTEAFF. As DNA, the CDR3 is TGTGCCAGCAGCGTGACAGGGGGTTACACTGAAGCTTTCTTT.

The CDR3 coding sequence is TGTGCCAGCAGCCAAGGATCCGACAGGGCTGGCTACACCTTC. Protein: CASSQGSDRAGYTF. The V call is TRBV3-1 (or the pseudogene TRBV3-2), the J call TRBJ1-2; 7 bases fit TRBD1. Per germline, CDR1 LGHDT and CDR2 YNNKEL (reference sequence). The CDR3 runs 14 residues. V was pared by 1 base and J by 7 bases, with 6 bases of the junction left unmatched.

The chain recombines TRBV5-1 with TRBJ2-7; D unresolved. The length of the CDR3 is 15 residues. The V gene's germline CDR1 is SGHRS and CDR2 YFSETQ. V lost 3 bases and J lost 2, with 15 bases in between. DNA of the CDR3: TGCGCCAGCAGCTCAAACACCTTACTGGCCTACGAGCAGTACTTC. It is translated as CASSSNTLLAYEQYF.

This clone was observed once. CDR3 nucleotides: TGTGCCAGCAGCCATAGCGGGGTCGGGACAGATACGCAGTATTTT. This sequence encodes CASSHSGVGTDTQYF. The chain employs TRBV6-2 or TRBV6-3 and TRBJ2-3, with 8 bases matching TRBD2. The CDR3 sequence is 15 residues long. J was trimmed by 3 bases and V by 6 bases; bases with no gene match: 8. Germline lookup yields CDR1 MNHEY and CDR2 SVGEGT.

The V and J genes are TRBV9 and TRBJ2-3, with D maybe TRBD2 (5 bases). CDR1 and CDR2 from the germline V gene are SGDLS and YYNGEE. The V end lost 4 bases, the J end lost 2 bases, and 17 bases lay between the germline ends. The CDR3 is 16 amino acids. The CDR3 nucleotides are TGTGCCAGCAGCCGCGGGCCCGATACCTCCACAGATACGCAGTATTTT. Amino acids: CASSRGPDTSTDTQYF.

The gene calls are TRBV5-1 and TRBJ1-5; tentatively, D is TRBD1 (6 bases). This CDR3 is 15 amino acids long. The germline V and J ends were trimmed by 2 bases and 7 bases, with 16 bases remaining between them. CDR1 and CDR2 (germline): SGHRS, YFSETQ. CDR3 protein: CASSLEGGSTQPQHF. CDR3 in DNA: TGCGCCAGCAGCTTAGAAGGGGGTTCAACCCAGCCCCAGCATTTT.

This chain links TRBV14 with TRBJ2-2; maybe TRBD2 (6 bases). Per germline, CDR1 SGHDN and CDR2 FVKESK. V lost 1 base and J 4 bases, leaving 10 bases between the germline ends. This CDR3 has 15 residues. The CDR3: CASSQVAGGTGELFF. CDR3 DNA sequence: TGTGCCAGCAGCCAAGTGGCCGGGGGCACCGGGGAGCTGTTTTTT.

CDR3 sequence reads: CASSVVGGATYEQYF. The CDR3 DNA reads TGTGCCAGCAGTGTAGTCGGGGGGGCCACCTACGAGCAGTACTTC. The J gene is TRBJ2-7, the V gene TRBV2; 8 nucleotides line up with TRBD2. Germline values: CDR1 SNHLY, CDR2 FYNNEI. CDR3 size: 15 residues. V shed 4 bases, J shed 2 bases, and the junction held 7 bases outside the gene matches.

J is TRBJ1-2 and V is TRBV5-1, with TRBD1 matching 11 bases. Per germline, CDR1 SGHRS and CDR2 YFSETQ. The CDR3 spans 15 residues. V dropped 4 bases and J dropped 8; count of bases not matched to a gene: 10. Here the CDR3 reads CASSLGTGGSYGYTF. The CDR3 nucleotides read TGCGCCAGCAGCCTGGGGACAGGGGGATCCTACGGCTACACCTTC.

The chain couples TRBV7-9 to TRBJ1-1; 7 nucleotides line up with TRBD1. The CDR3 loop spans 14 amino acids. Germline CDR1 and CDR2: SEHNR and FQNEAQ (reference sequence). The V gene end was trimmed by 5 bases and the J gene end by 3 bases; junction bases not matched to a gene: 6. CDR3 nucleotide sequence: TGTGCCAGCAGCGCCACAGGGGCGGACACTGAAGCTTTCTTT. It specifies CASSATGADTEAFF.

The CDR3 bases are TGTGCCACCGGAGCAACTAATGAAAAACTGTTTTTT. As protein: CATGATNEKLFF. The chain uses TRBV2 and TRBJ1-4; D unresolved. V gave up 10 bases and J gave up 0 bases, with 6 bases separating them. The CDR3 has 12 residues. Looked up from germline, CDR1 is SNHLY and CDR2 is FYNNEI.

This clone was seen once. The chain combines TRBV11-3 with TRBJ2-5; D is perhaps TRBD1 (6 bases). The CDR3 has 14 residues. The V end was cut by 1 base, the J end by 5 bases, with 11 bases between. CDR1 and CDR2 (germline): SGHNT, YENEEA. CDR3: CASSLAGVLETQYF. CDR3 DNA: TGTGCCAGCAGCTTAGCAGGGGTCCTGGAGACCCAGTACTTC.

The CDR3 DNA reads TGTGCCAGCAGTGAACCTCACAGCAGTGAAGCGGTCAACACTGAAGCTTTCTTT. Translating gives CASSEPHSSEAVNTEAFF. V usage is TRBV2 and J usage is TRBJ1-1; D uncertain. CDR1 is SNHLY and CDR2 is FYNNEI in the germline V gene. This CDR3 region has 18 residues. Deletions cut 2 bases from V and 2 bases from J, with 21 bases between.

The chain couples TRBV20-1 to TRBJ1-4; D gene uncertain. This CDR3 region has 14 residues. The V end was cut by 3 bases, the J end by 0 bases, with 8 bases between. Germline loops: CDR1 DFQATT, CDR2 SNEGSKA (reference sequence). CDR3 amino acids: CSASTPATNEKLFF. The DNA for the CDR3 is TGCAGTGCTAGTACACCAGCAACTAATGAAAAACTGTTTTTT.

This clone was observed a single time. The V gene is TRBV6-5, the J gene TRBJ1-2; a weak D match, TRBD1 (5 bases). This CDR3 is built from 15 residues. The germline V gene encodes CDR1 MNHEY and CDR2 SVGAGI. Trimming shortened V by 0 bases and J by 6 bases, and 14 bases separated the two germline ends. The CDR3 loop is CASSYSNRMPNGYTF. The CDR3 DNA reads as TGTGCCAGCAGTTACTCGAACAGGATGCCCAATGGCTACACCTTC.

The rearrangement links TRBV19 to TRBJ1-5, with D uncertain. CDR1 and CDR2 from the germline V gene are LNHDA and SQIVND (reference sequence). Trimming stripped 2 bases from V and 3 bases from J, with 11 bases between. This CDR3 is 15 amino acids long. CDR3 residues: CASSISDGNNQPQHF. CDR3 nucleotides: TGTGCCAGTAGTATATCGGACGGAAACAATCAGCCCCAGCATTTT. The full variable domain, its missing parts supplied by reference TRBV19 and TRBJ1-5, is DGGITQSPKYLFRKEGQNVTLSCEQNLNHDAMYWYRQDPGQGLRLIYYSQIVNDFQKGDIAEGYSVSREKKESFPLTVTSAQKNPTAFYLCASSISDGNNQPQHFGDGTRLSIL.

The gene calls are TRBV6-6 and TRBJ1-1; D not certain. Germline assignment: CDR1 MNHNY and CDR2 SVGAGI (reference sequence). CDR3 length: 12 amino acids. V was shortened by 11 bases and J by 5 bases, with 15 bases between the two germline ends. CDR3 sequence: CAHSEGATEAFF. DNA of the CDR3: TGTGCCCATTCCGAAGGCGCGACTGAAGCTTTCTTT.

The chain is built from TRBV4-1 and TRBJ2-3, with D possibly TRBD2 on 7 matching bases. Germline V gene data show CDR1 as MGHRA and CDR2 as YSYEKL. V lost 0 bases, J lost 9 bases, and 19 bases lay in between. This CDR3 is 16 amino acids long. In DNA, the CDR3 is TGCGCCAGCAGCCAAGAGGGGGGGCGATTATCAGGCACGCAGTATTTT. This codes for CASSQEGGRLSGTQYF.